This T cell receptor (beta chain) was profiled in a study of PD-1 blockade in classical Hodgkin lymphoma. General observations from the study: Whereas CD4+ TCR diversity had risen significantly by C4D1, CD8+ TCR diversity had not. Patients with a complete response exhibited baseline diversity comparable to newly diagnosed patients. Newly diagnosed patients were said to have less baseline TCR diversity than healthy donors did.

Following autologous stem cell transplantation, relapse occurred in every patient, and exposure to brentuximab vedotin varied. Points on this clone: The antigen is not known.

The CDR3 totals 10 residues. Assay used: immunoSEQ multiplex PCR; TCRdb lists only in-frame clones, some missing. Here the sample spans about 100,000 clones, about 89% being singletons. This sequence was found in a human donor with classical Hodgkin lymphoma. V usage is TRBV21-1 and J usage is TRBJ2-7; the table's D call of TRBD2 was not tested on the DNA. TRBV21-1 is a pseudogene segment. The source was peripheral blood mononuclear cells (PBMCs), collected before the second cycle of nivolumab. CDR3 in DNA: TGTGCCAGCAGCAAATACGGGCAGTACTTC. Translating it yields CASSKYGQYF.